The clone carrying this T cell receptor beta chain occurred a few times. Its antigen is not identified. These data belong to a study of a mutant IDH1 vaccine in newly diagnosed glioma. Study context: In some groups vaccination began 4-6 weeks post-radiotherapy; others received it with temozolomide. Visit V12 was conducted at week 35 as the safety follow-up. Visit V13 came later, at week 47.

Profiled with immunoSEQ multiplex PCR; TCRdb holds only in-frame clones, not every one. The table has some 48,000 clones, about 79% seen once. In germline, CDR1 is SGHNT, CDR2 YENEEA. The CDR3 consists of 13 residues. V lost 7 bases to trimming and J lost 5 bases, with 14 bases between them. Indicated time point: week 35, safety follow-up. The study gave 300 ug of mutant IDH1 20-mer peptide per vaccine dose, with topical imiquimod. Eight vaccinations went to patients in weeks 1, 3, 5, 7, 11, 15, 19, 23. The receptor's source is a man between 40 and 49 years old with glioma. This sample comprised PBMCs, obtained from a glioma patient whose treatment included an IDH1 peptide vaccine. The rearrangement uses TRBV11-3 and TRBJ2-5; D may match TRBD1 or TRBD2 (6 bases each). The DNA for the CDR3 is TGTGCCAGCAATCACGGGGGCGGGGAGACCCAGTACTTC. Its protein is CASNHGGGETQYF.